Below, 21 T cell receptor beta chains from the same sample are listed, as sequenced in a study of blood T cell repertoires in COVID-19. Produced via immunoSEQ multiplex PCR; TCRdb's table is partial and in-frame only. The sample holds roughly 89,000 clones, 80% to 90% seen once. Sequenced sample: peripheral blood. These receptors all stem from an elderly woman with acute or convalescent COVID-19.

This rearrangement joins TRBV5-1 to TRBJ2-5; the match to TRBD2 covers 14 bases. Per germline, CDR1 SGHRS and CDR2 YFSETQ. The CDR3 is 15 amino acids. V lost 4 bases to trimming and J lost 5 bases; unmatched junction nucleotides: 4. The CDR3 DNA reads as TGCGCCAGCAGCGCACGGACTAGCGGGGGGGAGACCCAGTACTTC. Protein sequence: CASSARTSGGETQYF.

The chain is built from TRBV3-1 (or the pseudogene TRBV3-2) and TRBJ1-5; 7 bases map to TRBD1. Per the germline V gene, CDR1 is LGHDT and CDR2 is YNNKEL (reference sequence). V lost 1 base and J lost 0; bases outside the gene matches: 12. The CDR3 has 19 residues. DNA of the CDR3: TGTGCCAGCAGCCAAGGTTTGGGACAGAGACCATATAGCAATCAGCCCCAGCATTTT. Its translation is CASSQGLGQRPYSNQPQHF.

In this sample, this clone turned up a few times. The J gene is TRBJ2-7, the V gene TRBV7-9; D not certain. The CDR3 extends over 15 amino acids. Germline V gives CDR1 SEHNR, CDR2 FQNEAQ (reference sequence). Trimming left V 3 bases short and J 1 base short, with 13 bases between. As DNA, the CDR3 is TGTGCCAGCAGCTTTTTTAACAGTTTTTCCTACGAGCAGTACTTC. Translation gives CASSFFNSFSYEQYF.

The J gene is TRBJ1-4, the V gene TRBV4-1, with D possibly matching TRBD1 (5 bases). The germline gives CDR1 MGHRA, CDR2 YSYEKL. This CDR3 region has 16 residues. V lost 0 bases and J lost 8, with 16 bases in between. DNA of the CDR3: TGCGCCAGCAGCCAAGAGGCGACAGAAAAAAAAGAAAAACTGTTTTTT. Translation gives CASSQEATEKKEKLFF.

This clone was recorded only once. The V gene is TRBV11-3, the J gene TRBJ1-1; tentatively, D is TRBD1 (5 bases). Germline values: CDR1 SGHNT, CDR2 YENEEA. Trimming removed 6 bases from V and 2 bases from J, with 7 bases in between. This CDR3 comprises 12 residues. CDR3 loop: CASRGQNTEAFF. CDR3 coding DNA: TGTGCCAGCAGAGGACAAAACACTGAAGCTTTCTTT. Supplemented by reference TRBV11-3 and TRBJ1-1, the full variable domain reads EAGVVQSPRYKIIEKKQPVAFWCNPISGHNTLYWYLQNLGQGPELLIRYENEEAVDDSQLPKDRFSAERLKGVDSTLKIQPAELGDSAVYLCASRGQNTEAFFGQGTRLTVV.

The chain recombines TRBV3-1 (or the pseudogene TRBV3-2) with TRBJ2-7; perhaps TRBD2 as D (6 bases). Germline loops: CDR1 LGHDT, CDR2 YNNKEL (reference sequence). The CDR3 runs to 14 residues. With 9 bases removed from V and 0 bases from J, the gap between germline ends came to 15 bases. The CDR3 DNA reads as TGTGCCAGTTCCTTCCGGGGGTTCTCCTACGAGCAGTACTTC. This encodes CASSFRGFSYEQYF.

The genes are TRBV2 and TRBJ1-5; D uncertain. The germline V gene has CDR1 SNHLY and CDR2 FYNNEI. With 1 base removed from V and 9 bases from J, the gap between germline ends came to 13 bases. The CDR3 contains 14 residues. The CDR3 region is CASSEGAGVGPQHF. The CDR3 DNA reads as TGTGCCAGCAGTGAAGGGGCAGGTGTTGGGCCCCAGCATTTT. The variable domain in full, completed from reference TRBV2 and TRBJ1-5, reads EPEVTQTPSHQVTQMGQEVILRCVPISNHLYFYWYRQILGQKVEFLVSFYNNEISEKSEIFDDQFSVERPDGSNFTLKIRSTKLEDSAMYFCASSEGAGVGPQHFGDGTRLSIL.

This chain uses TRBV6-6 with TRBJ1-5; D possibly corresponds to TRBD1 (6 bases). V was pared by 2 bases and J by 0 bases, with 8 bases between. This CDR3 contains 15 residues. CDR1 is MNHNY and CDR2 is SVGAGI in the germline V gene (reference sequence). CDR3 residues: CASSYGGASNQPQHF. DNA of the CDR3: TGTGCCAGCAGTTACGGGGGGGCTAGCAATCAGCCCCAGCATTTT.

This clone occurred once. Its ends do not fully match the called genes, so a read error is possible. The genes are TRBV2 and TRBJ2-2; 9 positions agree with TRBD1. Germline V lookup: CDR1 SNHLY, CDR2 FYNNEI. This CDR3 has 13 amino acids. The CDR3 DNA reads as TGTGCCAGCTGTGACAGGGGGGTCGGGGAGCTGTTTTTT. Translating it yields CASCDRGVGELFF.

The chain carries TRBV28 and TRBJ2-5; 9 positions match TRBD1. Germline V gene data show CDR1 as MDHEN and CDR2 as SYDVKM. The CDR3 covers 16 residues. The V gene end was trimmed by 6 bases and the J gene end by 3 bases; junction bases not matched to a gene: 11. The CDR3, as DNA: TGTGCCAGCAGCCTACCGGGACAGGGAGGGAAAGAGACCCAGTACTTC. Translated: CASSLPGQGGKETQYF.

This clone has only one observation. DNA of the CDR3: TGTGCCAGCAGTTTTCCACCCGACAGGGGGGTCAGACATAGGAATGAGCAGTTCTTC. Translating gives CASSFPPDRGVRHRNEQFF. The chain employs TRBV28 and TRBJ2-1; TRBD1 agrees at 9 bases. The CDR3 extends over 19 amino acids. Looked up from germline, CDR1 is MDHEN and CDR2 is SYDVKM. The J segment lost 7 bases and the V segment lost 3 bases, leaving 19 bases of the junction unmatched.

The chain uses TRBV19 and TRBJ2-7; D not resolved. V gave up 5 bases and J gave up 1 base, with 15 bases separating them. The germline V gene encodes CDR1 LNHDA and CDR2 SQIVND (reference sequence). This CDR3 has 15 amino acids. CDR3 bases: TGTGCCAGTAGTCCTCTCGCAGGCCAATCCTACGAGCAGTACTTC. Its translation: CASSPLAGQSYEQYF.

The chain is built from TRBV29-1 and TRBJ1-4; D remains unclear. Germline V gene data show CDR1 as SQVTM and CDR2 as ANQGSEA. This CDR3 is built from 14 residues. V was cut by 5 bases and J by 1 base, with 11 bases left in between. The CDR3 loop is CSVSSGQTNEKLFF. Here the CDR3 DNA reads TGCAGCGTTTCCTCGGGTCAAACTAATGAAAAACTGTTTTTT.

The chain uses TRBV29-1 and TRBJ1-2; D gene unclear. CDR1 is SQVTM and CDR2 is ANQGSEA in the germline V gene. The ends were cut back, 4 bases at V and 3 bases at J, with 6 bases in the middle. The CDR3 sequence is 11 residues long. The DNA for the CDR3 is TGCAGCGTTGGAGGTTACTATGGCTACACCTTC. Translated, it gives CSVGGYYGYTF.

The genes are TRBV6-5 and TRBJ1-6; D remains ambiguous. Germline values: CDR1 MNHEY, CDR2 SVGAGI. The CDR3 is made up of 15 amino acids. The V gene lost 7 bases and the J gene lost 8 bases, with 18 bases spanning the gap. The CDR3 here is CASNPTPESYSPLHF. The CDR3 nucleotides are TGTGCCAGCAATCCCACGCCCGAGTCATATTCACCCCTCCACTTT.

The chain uses TRBV10-2 and TRBJ1-2; possibly TRBD1 for D (6 bases). Germline lookup yields CDR1 WSHSY and CDR2 SAAADI. This CDR3 comprises 14 residues. V shed 1 base and J shed 8 bases, with 14 bases lying between them. This CDR3 reads CASSELSGAGGYTF. CDR3 DNA sequence: TGCGCCAGCAGTGAGTTATCAGGGGCGGGCGGCTACACCTTC.

The V call is TRBV25-1, the J call TRBJ1-2; 7 bases map to TRBD1. This CDR3 is built from 14 residues. V lost 3 bases to trimming and J lost 2 bases; unmatched junction nucleotides: 3. Looked up from germline, CDR1 is MGHDK and CDR2 is SYGVNS. The CDR3 DNA is TGTGCCAGCAGTGATCTGGGACAGAACTATGGCTACACCTTC. This gives the protein CASSDLGQNYGYTF.

This clone was recorded once. CDR3 coding DNA: TGTGCCAGTTCGGCGCGGGTCCAAGAGACCCAGTACTTC. The encoded protein is CASSARVQETQYF. The V call is TRBV12-3 or TRBV12-4, the J call TRBJ2-5; possible D gene TRBD2, 5 bases. The CDR3 spans 13 residues. Trimming removed 9 bases at V and 1 base at J, with 12 bases between.

The V and J genes are TRBV7-8 and TRBJ1-3; unclear D gene. Germline values: CDR1 SGHVS, CDR2 FQNEAQ. The CDR3 runs 15 residues. The ends were cut back, 3 bases at V and 4 bases at J, with 13 bases in the middle. In DNA, the CDR3 is TGTGCCAGCAGCTTTTATACCTCTGGCGGAAACACCATATATTTT. As protein: CASSFYTSGGNTIYF.

This chain connects TRBV19 to TRBJ2-2, with 7 positions matching TRBD2. Per the germline V gene, CDR1 is LNHDA and CDR2 is SQIVND (reference sequence). The CDR3 has 15 residues. V gave up 8 bases and J gave up 3 bases; unmatched junction bases: 9. As DNA, the CDR3 is TGTGCCAGTCGTGTCGGGGGGAGGGACACCGGGGAGCTGTTTTTT. As protein: CASRVGGRDTGELFF.

V is TRBV28 and J is TRBJ1-5; D gene unclear. The V end was cut by 1 base, the J end by 13 bases, with 14 bases between. Germline assignment: CDR1 MDHEN and CDR2 SYDVKM. The CDR3 runs 13 residues. The CDR3 DNA sequence: TGTGCCAGCAGTTTATCCAACCCCTTACTTCAGCATTTT. Amino acids: CASSLSNPLLQHF. The variable domain in full, with the rest retrieved from reference TRBV28 and TRBJ1-5, is DVKVTQSSRYLVKRTGEKVFLECVQDMDHENMFWYRQDPGLGLRLIYFSYDVKMKEKGDIPEGYSVSREKKERFSLILESASTNQTSMYLCASSLSNPLLQHFGDGTRLSIL.